The clone carrying this TCR beta chain has just a few counts. This entry comes from a study of human T cells and chemical hapten exposure. Across the whole study: Patch tests put 0.01% DPC on the upper back, read at 6 days.

Per the original methods: Sample TCR counts, which ranged from roughly 20,000 to 750,000, had a median of 95,638. One entry per CDR3 protein results from TCRdb running MiXCR on the RACE reads. It is TCRdb's table, rather than the study itself, that gives the V and J calls and clone size. The sample holds 150,000 to 200,000 distinct CDR3 sequences, 25% to 30% seen once. Time point described: pre-sensitization, week 0. Treatment noted: therapeutic diphenylcyclopropenone sensitization with weekly scalp DPC. The clonotype was recovered from a woman between 25 and 40 years old with alopecia areata. Some clones in this sample may be carry-over from other donors' samples. The sample was whole blood, taken in connection with sensitization to the hapten diphenylcyclopropenone (DPC).

The CDR3: CASRTTRWNTEAFF. The CDR3 DNA reads TGTGCCAGCAGGACCACTAGATGGAACACTGAAGCTTTCTTT. The chain recombines TRBV28 with TRBJ1-1; D uncertain. This CDR3 has 14 amino acids. The V end was cut by 6 bases, the J end by 1 base, with 12 bases between. Germline CDR1 MDHEN, CDR2 SYDVKM. Together with reference TRBV28 and TRBJ1-1, the CDR3 gives the full variable domain: DVKVTQSSRYLVKRTGEKVFLECVQDMDHENMFWYRQDPGLGLRLIYFSYDVKMKEKGDIPEGYSVSREKKERFSLILESASTNQTSMYLCASRTTRWNTEAFFGQGTRLTVV.